One sample yielded the 23 T cell receptor beta chains listed below, sequenced in a study of OX40 agonist ivuxolimab in advanced cancers. Libraries were prepared by immunoSEQ multiplex PCR; TCRdb keeps only in-frame clonotypes and omits some of them. The repertoire consists of tens of thousands of clones, with 88% occurring once and the leading ten covering about 4.8%. The source was CD4+ or CD8+ T cells sorted from blood, collected in a trial of the OX40 agonist ivuxolimab. The receptors originated from an adult with an advanced solid tumor such as melanoma, head and neck, liver or kidney cancer.

V is TRBV18 and J is TRBJ1-4, with TRBD1 as a possible D gene (6 bases). The CDR3 runs 14 residues. Looked up from germline, CDR1 is KGHSH and CDR2 is LQKENI. The V gene lost 5 bases and the J gene lost 4 bases, with 11 bases spanning the gap. For the CDR3, the DNA is TGTGCCAGCTCAAGACAGGAGATTAATGAAAAACTGTTTTTT. Protein: CASSRQEINEKLFF. The full variable domain, with the rest looked up from reference TRBV18 and TRBJ1-4, is NAGVMQNPRHLVRRRGQEARLRCSPMKGHSHVYWYRQLPEEGLKFMVYLQKENIIDESGMPKERFSAEFPKEGPSILRIQQVVRGDSAAYFCASSRQEINEKLFFGSGTQLSVL.

The V and J genes are TRBV29-1 and TRBJ2-1, with 7 nucleotides matching TRBD1. V gave up 6 bases and J gave up 12 bases; unmatched junction bases: 11. Looked up from germline, CDR1 is SQVTM and CDR2 is ANQGSEA. The CDR3 covers 12 residues. The CDR3 sequence is CSVSPGQSLQFF. DNA of the CDR3: TGCAGCGTGTCTCCGGGACAGTCCTTGCAGTTCTTC.

This rearrangement joins TRBV6-6 to TRBJ1-4, with D possibly matching TRBD1 (6 bases). Germline V gene data show CDR1 as MNHNY and CDR2 as SVGAGI (reference sequence). Trimming removed 8 bases at V and 8 bases at J, with 18 bases between. CDR3 length equals 14 residues. CDR3 amino acids: CASGYSSTGEKLFF. CDR3 DNA sequence: TGTGCCAGCGGATATTCGAGTACAGGGGAAAAACTGTTTTTT.

The CDR3 sequence: CASSPLGGLGAETQYF. For the CDR3, the DNA is TGCGCCAGCAGCCCTTTAGGAGGACTAGGGGCGGAGACCCAGTACTTC. The chain combines TRBV4-3 with TRBJ2-5; TRBD2 aligns across 7 bases. There are 16 residues in the CDR3. The ends lost 4 bases at V and 5 bases at J; junction bases unmatched: 13. Per germline, CDR1 LGHNA and CDR2 YSLEER.

J is TRBJ2-7 and V is TRBV28; tentatively, D is TRBD1 (6 bases). CDR1 and CDR2 (germline): MDHEN, SYDVKM. V dropped 6 bases and J dropped 3 bases, with 21 bases sitting between them. This CDR3 has 16 amino acids. DNA for the CDR3: TGTGCCAGCAGCCCTCGTGCTCGGACAGAGATCTACGAGCAGTACTTC. Encoded protein: CASSPRARTEIYEQYF.

This clone was counted between two and nine times. J is TRBJ1-2 and V is TRBV28; D uncertain. CDR1 is MDHEN and CDR2 is SYDVKM in the germline V gene. V was clipped by 4 bases and J by 8 bases, with 8 bases between them. The CDR3 consists of 11 residues. The CDR3 spells CASSSVVGYTF. The CDR3 DNA reads as TGTGCCAGCAGTTCAGTAGTAGGCTACACCTTC.

This clone has a single count. The rearrangement joins TRBV27 to TRBJ1-2; weak D call: TRBD1 (5 bases). V was pared by 3 bases and J by 8 bases, with 13 bases between. CDR1 MNHEY and CDR2 SMNVEV come from the germline V gene (reference sequence). The CDR3 sequence is 13 residues long. CDR3: CASSFQGNMGYTF. CDR3 bases: TGTGCCAGCAGTTTTCAGGGTAATATGGGCTACACCTTC.

The chain links TRBV27 to TRBJ2-1, with TRBD1 matching 7 bases. V was pared by 1 base and J by 9 bases, with 3 bases of the junction left unmatched. CDR1 is MNHEY, CDR2 SMNVEV, per germline (reference sequence). CDR3 length: 13 residues. The DNA of the CDR3 is TGTGCCAGCAGTTTATACAGGGGCTCTGAGCAGTTCTTC. This sequence encodes CASSLYRGSEQFF.

J is TRBJ1-4 and V is TRBV29-1, with D perhaps matching TRBD1 (5 bases). The CDR3 runs 12 residues. The V end was cut by 4 bases, the J end by 8 bases, with 11 bases between. Germline V lookup: CDR1 SQVTM, CDR2 ANQGSEA. The CDR3 reads CSVGGRDEKLFF. The DNA of the CDR3 is TGCAGCGTTGGAGGCAGGGACGAAAAACTGTTTTTT.

This chain connects TRBV7-2 to TRBJ2-2; D not certain. Trimming removed 1 base from V and 7 bases from J, with 10 bases in between. The CDR3 is 14 amino acids. Germline V gives CDR1 SGHTA, CDR2 FQGNSA. CDR3 sequence reads: CASSLVRYGGELFF. CDR3 coding DNA: TGTGCCAGCAGCTTAGTTCGATACGGCGGGGAGCTGTTTTTT.

This clone was seen a single time. V and J are TRBV7-9 and TRBJ1-1; D is possibly TRBD1 (5 bases). The length of the CDR3 is 15 residues. The germline gives CDR1 SEHNR, CDR2 FQNEAQ (reference sequence). The V end was cut by 0 bases, the J end by 0 bases, with 8 bases between. The CDR3 DNA is TGTGCCAGCAGCTTAGCTGGGGCCATGAACACTGAAGCTTTCTTT. Amino acid sequence: CASSLAGAMNTEAFF.

This chain joins TRBV7-3 and TRBJ2-5; 7 nucleotides agree with TRBD1. The germline V gene has CDR1 SGHTA and CDR2 FQGTGA. This CDR3 is 15 amino acids long. Trimming cost V 4 bases and J 4 bases; bases outside gene matches: 9. This chain's CDR3 is CASSSPRTGPETQYF. CDR3 DNA: TGTGCCAGCAGCTCACCACGGACAGGCCCAGAGACCCAGTACTTC.

The V call is TRBV19, the J call TRBJ1-2, with TRBD1 matching 8 bases. The V and J ends lost 3 bases and 8 bases, in that order; junction bases with no gene match: 11. The CDR3 is made up of 15 amino acids. Per germline, CDR1 LNHDA and CDR2 SQIVND (reference sequence). CDR3 residues: CASSIIAGGGRGYTF. The CDR3 nucleotides are TGTGCCAGTAGTATCATCGCAGGGGGCGGAAGAGGCTACACCTTC.

The chain has TRBV11-2 and TRBJ2-3, with D hard to call. Germline V CDR1 and CDR2: SGHAT, FQNNGV. Between the trimmed V and J ends, which lost 3 bases and 0 bases, there was a span of 1 base. This CDR3 is built from 12 residues. CDR3 sequence (DNA): TGTGCCAGCAGCTTCAGCACAGATACGCAGTATTTT. This sequence encodes CASSFSTDTQYF.

This CDR3 reads CASSPGAAGQGFDTQYF. The DNA of the CDR3 is TGCGCCAGCAGCCCTGGAGCCGCGGGACAGGGGTTTGATACGCAGTATTTT. The chain combines TRBV4-3 with TRBJ2-3, with TRBD1 matching 10 bases. The CDR3 is made up of 17 amino acids. Germline lookup yields CDR1 LGHNA and CDR2 YSLEER. The trim removed 4 bases at V and 6 bases at J, leaving 13 bases unmatched.

This clone was observed once. The chain employs TRBV19 and TRBJ1-5; D not resolved. The CDR3 has 15 residues. Germline lookup yields CDR1 LNHDA and CDR2 SQIVND (reference sequence). The germline V and J ends were trimmed by 3 bases and 0 bases, with 9 bases remaining between them. CDR3: CASSIMDSSNQPQHF. CDR3 bases: TGTGCCAGTAGTATTATGGACTCTAGCAATCAGCCCCAGCATTTT.

This chain links TRBV6-5 with TRBJ2-6; D call uncertain. The germline V gene encodes CDR1 MNHEY and CDR2 SVGAGI. The length of the CDR3 is 13 residues. The germline V and J ends were trimmed by 7 bases and 10 bases, with 14 bases remaining between them. CDR3 bases: TGTGCCAGCACCGTCCCGGGTCAAAACGTCCTGACTTTC. It encodes CASTVPGQNVLTF.

The chain combines TRBV5-6 with TRBJ1-2; D is perhaps TRBD1 (5 bases). Trimming took 0 bases from V and 9 from J, leaving 15 bases between them. The CDR3 is 14 amino acids. Germline loops: CDR1 SGHDT, CDR2 YYEEEE. The CDR3 here is CASSLEARESSYTF. DNA of the CDR3: TGTGCCAGCAGCTTGGAGGCCAGGGAGAGCAGCTACACCTTC. The entire variable domain, with the rest obtained from reference TRBV5-6 and TRBJ1-2, is as follows: DAGVTQSPTHLIKTRGQQVTLRCSPKSGHDTVSWYQQALGQGPQFIFQYYEEEERQRGNFPDRFSGHQFPNYSSELNVNALLLGDSALYLCASSLEARESSYTFGSGTRLTVV.

The chain joins TRBV19 to TRBJ1-1; 7 bases match TRBD1. Germline V gene sequence: CDR1 LNHDA, CDR2 SQIVND (reference sequence). V shed 7 bases and J 2 bases; nucleotides not matched to a gene: 7. The CDR3 is made up of 14 amino acids. CDR3 protein: CASNDGTANTEAFF. The CDR3 DNA follows: TGTGCCAGTAATGACGGGACAGCTAACACTGAAGCTTTCTTT.

The chain links TRBV6-4 to TRBJ1-5, with 8 bases lining up with TRBD1. Germline V lookup: CDR1 MRHNA, CDR2 SNTAGT. This CDR3 is 13 amino acids long. With 6 bases clipped from V and 3 bases from J, the junction kept 1 base outside the gene matches. CDR3 protein: CASSQGANQPQHF. CDR3 coding DNA: TGTGCCAGCAGCCAGGGGGCCAATCAGCCCCAGCATTTT.

This clone is a singleton in its sample. The J gene is TRBJ2-7, the V gene TRBV5-1; unclear D gene. Germline lookup yields CDR1 SGHRS and CDR2 YFSETQ. V dropped 0 bases and J dropped 7 bases, with 11 bases sitting between them. This CDR3 is built from 13 residues. CDR3 sequence (DNA): TGCGCCAGCAGCTTGGACTCCCTCGGGGAGCAGTACTTC. It codes for CASSLDSLGEQYF.

The chain uses TRBV5-1 and TRBJ2-7; D remains unclear. Germline V lookup: CDR1 SGHRS, CDR2 YFSETQ. V dropped 2 bases and J dropped 4 bases, with 13 bases sitting between them. The CDR3 spans 14 residues. The CDR3 sequence: CASSFGPGDYEQYF. As DNA, the CDR3 is TGCGCCAGCAGCTTTGGACCTGGCGATTACGAGCAGTACTTC.

This rearrangement joins TRBV5-8 to TRBJ1-1; tentatively, D is TRBD1 (6 bases). The CDR3 runs 14 residues. With 0 bases removed from V and 6 bases from J, the gap between germline ends came to 12 bases. Germline lookup yields CDR1 SGHTS and CDR2 YDEGEE. The CDR3 coding sequence is TGTGCCAGCAGCTTGGGGGGGGCAATGGCTGAAGCTTTCTTT. It specifies CASSLGGAMAEAFF.